This entry describes one T cell receptor beta chain. This CDR3 contains 15 residues. Trimming removed 0 bases at V and 3 bases at J, with 12 bases between. Germline V CDR1 and CDR2: SGDLS, YYNGEE. TCRdb's copy holds only in-frame clones and misses some; the assay was immunoSEQ multiplex PCR. The sample yields 70,000 or so clones, about 92% seen once. This entry belongs to a study of T cells after somatic rescue of genetic block. V is TRBV9 and J is TRBJ2-5, with D unresolved. The sequenced sample consisted of peripheral blood mononuclear cells (PBMCs). This receptor was identified in a man aged 40-55 years. The DNA for the CDR3 is TGTGCCAGCAGCGTAGCTGTGACTTCCGAAGAGACCCAGTACTTC. It codes for CASSVAVTSEETQYF.